These T cell receptor beta chains were read from a single sample in a study of T cell repertoires in cytomegalovirus infection. Each CDR3 protein gets one entry after TCRdb re-called the reads with MiXCR. The table includes 630,000 or so distinct CDR3 sequences, roughly a quarter detected once. The sequencing sample was made of CD8+ T cells from PBMCs. These TCRs come from a human donor in good health (CMV status not recorded). Some clones in this sample may be carry-over from other donors' samples. Each CDR3 is given with its conserved first and last residue. D genes are given only for firm matches. Size is stated for part of the rows, as once, few or many counts, or as a class when the clone is expanded.

d_gene,len,j_gene,v_gene,abundance,CDR3aa,CDR3nt
NA,14,TRBJ1-1,TRBV7-8,many,CASSTGHLNTEAFF,TGTGCCAGCAGCACCGGACATTTGAACACTGAAGCTTTCTTT
NA,16,TRBJ2-2,TRBV29-1,NA,CSVVPGSQRNTGELFF,TGCAGCGTTGTCCCCGGGAGCCAGAGAAACACCGGGGAGCTGTTTTTT
NA,13,TRBJ1-4,TRBV18,NA,CASATAPNEKLFF,TGTGCCAGCGCGACCGCCCCTAATGAAAAACTGTTTTTT
TRBD1,14,TRBJ2-4,TRBV28,NA,CATLKGASKNIQYF,TGTGCCACCCTGAAGGGGGCATCCAAAAACATTCAGTACTTC
TRBD1,15,TRBJ2-3,TRBV27,NA,CASRSLGQHTDTQYF,TGTGCCAGCCGATCCCTGGGACAGCACACAGATACGCAGTATTTT
NA,13,TRBJ2-1,TRBV29-1,NA,CSVAGVSYNEQFF,TGCAGCGTTGCGGGGGTGTCTTACAATGAGCAGTTCTTC
NA,14,TRBJ1-1,TRBV12-3/TRBV12-4,many,CASRATFMNTEAFF,TGTGCCAGCAGAGCGACATTCATGAACACTGAAGCTTTCTTT
NA,14,TRBJ1-1,TRBV7-9,NA,CVSGTDGFNTEAFF,TGTGTCAGCGGAACGGACGGTTTTAACACTGAAGCTTTCTTT
NA,14,TRBJ2-5,TRBV7-6,few,CASSADLGGETQYF,TGTGCCAGCAGCGCGGACTTAGGTGGAGAGACCCAGTACTTC
NA,17,TRBJ2-1,TRBV28,many,CASSLIIGGEEGYEQFF,TGTGCCAGCAGTTTAATCATCGGGGGCGAGGAGGGATATGAGCAGTTCTTC
TRBD1,15,TRBJ2-3,TRBV24-1,NA,CATSDLTGTEDTQYF,TGTGCCACCAGTGATCTGACAGGGACAGAAGATACGCAGTATTTT
TRBD1,13,TRBJ1-1,TRBV2,few,CASRGDRNTEAFF,TGTGCCTCCAGGGGGGACAGGAACACTGAAGCTTTCTTT
NA,16,TRBJ2-4,TRBV20-1,NA,CSANPSAGLAKNIQYF,TGCAGTGCTAACCCCAGTGCGGGATTAGCCAAAAACATTCAGTACTTC
TRBD2,18,TRBJ2-1,TRBV7-2,many,CASSSSHLAGASYNEQFF,TGTGCCAGCAGCTCATCTCATCTAGCGGGGGCCTCCTACAATGAGCAGTTCTTC
TRBD1,15,TRBJ2-1,TRBV2,NA,CASSEDQGAEDKQFF,TGTGCCAGCAGCGAAGACCAGGGGGCGGAGGATAAGCAGTTCTTC
TRBD1,16,TRBJ2-2,TRBV7-9,many,CASSPGATGLLGELFF,TGTGCCAGCAGCCCGGGCGCGACAGGGCTCCTTGGGGAGCTGTTTTTT
NA,15,TRBJ1-2,TRBV7-2,many,CASSLNRVPNYGYTF,TGTGCCAGCAGCTTAAACAGGGTCCCTAACTATGGCTACACCTTC
NA,14,TRBJ2-1,TRBV12-3/TRBV12-4,few,CASSPQGFQNEQFF,TGTGCCAGCAGTCCCCAGGGGTTTCAAAATGAGCAGTTCTTC
TRBD2,15,TRBJ2-3,TRBV5-4,many,CASSGGTSGTDTQYF,TGTGCCAGCAGTGGCGGGACTAGCGGCACAGATACGCAGTATTTT
NA,18,TRBJ2-1,TRBV6-6,few,CASSYPPERSDSYNEQFF,TGTGCCAGCAGTTACCCGCCGGAGCGTTCCGACTCCTACAATGAGCAGTTCTTC
NA,15,TRBJ1-2,TRBV28,NA,CASSVLGGGIYGYTF,TGTGCCAGCAGTGTCCTTGGGGGCGGAATCTATGGCTACACCTTC
TRBD1,16,TRBJ2-3,TRBV24-1,NA,CATSDWSGQGKYTQYF,TGTGCCACCAGTGATTGGTCGGGACAGGGCAAGTATACGCAGTATTTT
NA,16,TRBJ2-2,TRBV7-9,few,CASSLLQKENTGELFF,TGTGCCAGCAGCCTCTTACAAAAAGAGAACACCGGGGAGCTGTTTTTT
NA,11,TRBJ1-1,TRBV11-1,many,CASSLGFEAFF,TGTGCCAGCAGCTTAGGTTTTGAAGCTTTCTTT
NA,14,TRBJ2-5,TRBV28,few,CASSLTRGQETQYF,TGTGCCAGCAGTTTGACTAGAGGGCAGGAGACCCAGTACTTC
TRBD2,14,TRBJ2-1,TRBV7-9,many,CASSYASGRGEQFF,TGTGCCAGCAGCTACGCTAGCGGGCGGGGTGAGCAGTTCTTC
NA,15,TRBJ1-4,TRBV28,many,CASSPAGVPNEKLFF,TGTGCCAGCAGCCCCGCGGGGGTTCCAAATGAAAAACTGTTTTTT
NA,15,TRBJ1-4,TRBV2,many,CASVRDTSTNEKLFF,TGTGCCAGCGTCCGGGACACCTCAACTAATGAAAAACTGTTTTTT
NA,11,TRBJ1-5,TRBV20-1,few,CSVGGNQPQHF,TGCAGTGTAGGGGGCAATCAGCCCCAGCATTTT
NA,16,TRBJ2-5,TRBV7-2,few,CASSLMDRPLQETQYF,TGTGCCAGCAGCTTAATGGACAGACCACTCCAAGAGACCCAGTACTTC
TRBD2,17,TRBJ2-1,TRBV7-9,few,CASRYPGRGGRSNEQFF,TGTGCCAGCAGGTACCCCGGACGGGGGGGCCGGAGCAATGAGCAGTTCTTC
NA,15,TRBJ2-2,TRBV19,few,CASSIVGRPTGELFF,TGTGCCAGTAGTATAGTAGGCCGTCCCACCGGGGAGCTGTTTTTT
NA,14,TRBJ2-5,TRBV7-9,few,CASSLAIGIETQYF,TGTGCCAGCAGCTTAGCAATAGGAATAGAGACCCAGTACTTC
TRBD1,15,TRBJ1-2,TRBV29-1,NA,CSVDGSGTGVDGYTF,TGCAGCGTTGACGGATCCGGGACAGGGGTGGATGGCTACACCTTC
NA,14,TRBJ1-1,TRBV12-3/TRBV12-4,NA,CASSFQGLGTEAFF,TGTGCCAGCAGTTTTCAGGGGCTGGGCACTGAAGCTTTCTTT
NA,13,TRBJ1-1,TRBV5-1,few,CASSLGGWGEAFF,TGCGCCAGCAGCTTGGGTGGGTGGGGAGAAGCTTTCTTT
TRBD2,12,TRBJ2-1,TRBV7-9,many,CASSPGGDEQFF,TGTGCTAGCAGCCCCGGGGGGGATGAGCAGTTCTTC
NA,14,TRBJ2-6,TRBV7-3,few,CASSPDKGANVLTF,TGTGCCAGCAGCCCCGATAAGGGGGCCAACGTCCTGACTTTC
NA,13,TRBJ2-1,TRBV7-6,many,CASSDAPGGEQFF,TGTGCCAGCAGCGATGCTCCTGGTGGTGAGCAGTTCTTC
TRBD2,15,TRBJ2-1,TRBV6-2/TRBV6-3,many,CASSYFGTSGNEQFF,TGTGCCAGCAGTTACTTCGGGACTAGCGGCAATGAGCAGTTCTTC
TRBD1,16,TRBJ2-1,TRBV6-2/TRBV6-3,few,CASSRTQGAIMDEQFF,TGTGCCAGCAGCCGGACCCAGGGGGCAATTATGGATGAGCAGTTCTTC
NA,12,TRBJ1-1,TRBV29-1,few,CSVSGGTTEAFF,TGCAGCGTTAGTGGGGGGACCACTGAAGCTTTCTTT
TRBD2,15,TRBJ2-5,TRBV4-1,NA,CASSRTRTSLETQYF,TGCGCCAGCAGCCGAACCAGGACTAGTCTCGAGACCCAGTACTTC
NA,13,TRBJ2-2,TRBV6-1,few,CASSGGNTGELFF,TGTGCCAGCAGCGGGGGGAACACCGGGGAGCTGTTTTTT
NA,13,TRBJ2-5,TRBV7-9,few,CASSFNLRNSTPF,TGTGCCAGCAGCTTTAACCTCCGGAACTCGACCCCTTTC
NA,16,TRBJ2-3,TRBV2,NA,CASSVSALPLTDTQYF,TGTGCCAGCAGTGTTAGCGCCTTGCCTCTCACAGATACGCAGTATTTT
NA,10,TRBJ1-1,TRBV29-1,NA,CSATRTEAFF,TGCAGCGCCACTAGGACTGAAGCTTTCTTT
NA,15,TRBJ2-1,TRBV7-9,once,CASSPPVESYNEQFF,TGTGCCAGCAGCCCGCCCGTCGAGTCCTACAATGAGCAGTTCTTC
TRBD2,15,TRBJ2-1,TRBV12-3/TRBV12-4,NA,CASSERGGLYNEQFF,TGTGCCAGCAGTGAGCGGGGGGGCCTCTACAATGAGCAGTTCTTC
NA,13,TRBJ2-3,TRBV5-5,NA,CASGDKLADTQYF,TGTGCCAGCGGGGATAAGCTCGCGGATACGCAGTATTTT
TRBD2,16,TRBJ2-1,TRBV2,NA,CASTPIAGGPYNEQFF,TGTGCCAGCACCCCGATAGCGGGGGGCCCCTACAATGAGCAGTTCTTC
NA,15,TRBJ2-7,TRBV24-1,NA,CATSQRQADSYEQYF,TGTGCCACCAGTCAAAGGCAGGCAGACTCCTACGAGCAGTACTTC
TRBD1,13,TRBJ2-1,TRBV18,few,CASSGTGGDEQFF,TGTGCCAGCTCAGGGACAGGGGGTGATGAGCAGTTCTTC
TRBD1,14,TRBJ1-5,TRBV7-9,NA,CASSKTGDNQPQHF,TGTGCCAGCAGCAAGACAGGGGACAATCAGCCCCAGCATTTT
TRBD1,14,TRBJ2-7,TRBV27,NA,CASSIGTASYEQYF,TGTGCCAGCAGTATCGGGACAGCTTCCTACGAGCAGTACTTC